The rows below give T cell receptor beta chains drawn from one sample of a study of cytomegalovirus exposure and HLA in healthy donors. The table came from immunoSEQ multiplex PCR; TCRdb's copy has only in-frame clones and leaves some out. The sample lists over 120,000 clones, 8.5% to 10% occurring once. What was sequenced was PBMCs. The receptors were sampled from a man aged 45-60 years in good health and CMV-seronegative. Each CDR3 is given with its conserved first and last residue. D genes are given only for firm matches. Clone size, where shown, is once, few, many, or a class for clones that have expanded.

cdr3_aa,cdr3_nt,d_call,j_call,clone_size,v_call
CASSIPEGSEQYF,TGTGCCAGTAGTATCCCGGAGGGATCCGAGCAGTACTTC,.,TRBJ2-7,.,TRBV19
CASSSRTGPGEAFF,TGTGCCAGCAGTTCTAGGACAGGGCCGGGTGAAGCTTTCTTT,TRBD1,TRBJ1-1,few,TRBV5-4
CALGEGRETQYF,TGTGCCCTGGGGGAGGGACGCGAGACCCAGTACTTC,TRBD2,TRBJ2-5,.,TRBV28
CASSQNLPEVTQYF,TGCGCCAGCAGCCAAAACTTGCCGGAGGTTACGCAGTATTTT,.,TRBJ2-3,few,TRBV4-1
CASGLGLAGGRETQYF,TGTGCTAGTGGTTTGGGCCTAGCGGGGGGGCGGGAGACCCAGTACTTC,TRBD2,TRBJ2-5,.,TRBV12-5
CASSTSGQPTLAKNIQYF,TGTGCCAGCAGCACCTCGGGACAGCCTACGTTGGCCAAAAACATTCAGTACTTC,TRBD1,TRBJ2-4,few,TRBV9
CASSYTTGKNNQPQHF,TGTGCCAGCAGTTATACCACGGGAAAAAACAATCAGCCCCAGCATTTT,.,TRBJ1-5,.,TRBV6-6
CASSQGGREIEKLFF,TGTGCCAGCAGCCAAGGTGGGCGGGAAATTGAAAAACTGTTTTTT,.,TRBJ1-4,.,TRBV4-2
CASRPDGTFLKGNTIYF,TGTGCCAGTAGGCCCGACGGGACATTCCTCAAAGGAAACACCATATATTTT,.,TRBJ1-3,.,TRBV19
CASSLAARREDNEQFF,TGTGCCAGCAGCTTAGCGGCGAGGCGGGAGGACAATGAGCAGTTCTTC,TRBD2,TRBJ2-1,.,TRBV7-9
CSAGTGAEQYF,TGCAGCGCTGGGACAGGCGCCGAGCAGTACTTC,TRBD1,TRBJ2-7,few,TRBV29-1
CASSLGGRAYEQYF,TGTGCCAGCAGCTTGGGCGGGAGGGCCTACGAGCAGTACTTC,TRBD2,TRBJ2-7,.,TRBV5-6
CASSSPGPQETQYF,TGTGCCAGCAGTAGCCCGGGTCCTCAAGAGACCCAGTACTTC,.,TRBJ2-5,few,TRBV6-6
CATRRATNEKLFF,TGTGCCACCAGGCGGGCAACTAATGAAAAACTGTTTTTT,.,TRBJ1-4,few,TRBV2
CASSEWPRDFNYGYTF,TGTGCCAGCAGTGAATGGCCGCGAGACTTTAACTATGGCTACACCTTC,.,TRBJ1-2,.,TRBV6-1
CASSLAGTSSYNEQFF,TGCGCCAGCAGCTTGGCCGGGACTAGCTCCTACAATGAGCAGTTCTTC,TRBD2,TRBJ2-1,.,TRBV5-1
CASSASTGRLYEQYF,TGTGCCAGTAGTGCGTCGACAGGGCGCCTTTACGAGCAGTACTTC,TRBD1,TRBJ2-7,few,TRBV19
CASSLDSGGVIDEQFF,TGTGCCAGCAGCTTAGATAGCGGGGGAGTAATTGATGAGCAGTTCTTC,TRBD2,TRBJ2-1,.,TRBV7-3
CASSVGPPAGELFF,TGTGCCAGCAGCGTAGGGCCGCCAGCCGGGGAGCTGTTTTTT,.,TRBJ2-2,few,TRBV9
CSARDSREQYF,TGCAGTGCTAGAGATAGCCGCGAGCAGTACTTC,.,TRBJ2-7,few,TRBV20-1
CASSSQGSLGTEAFF,TGTGCCAGCAGCTCCCAGGGCTCCTTGGGCACTGAAGCTTTCTTT,.,TRBJ1-1,.,TRBV7-3
CASSPGLAGVETQYF,TGTGCCAGCAGCCCGGGACTAGCGGGGGTGGAGACCCAGTACTTC,TRBD2,TRBJ2-5,.,TRBV9
CASRLPYRAEAFF,TGTGCCAGCAGACTACCTTACAGGGCGGAAGCTTTCTTT,.,TRBJ1-1,.,TRBV6-6
CASSVSGTSGMGQETQYF,TGTGCCAGCAGTGTTTCGGGGACTAGCGGGATGGGCCAAGAGACCCAGTACTTC,TRBD2,TRBJ2-5,.,TRBV6-1